The clone carrying this T cell receptor beta chain was seen at least ten times. Its antigen remains unidentified. TCR beta CDR3 region amplification was performed from RNA transcripts. An initial round of RT-PCR targeting the TCR CDR3 relied on the HTBI primer set. TCRdb reanalysed the multiplex PCR reads using MiXCR and keeps one entry per CDR3 protein. This table has about 370,000 distinct CDR3 sequences, roughly 15% appearing once. Diagnoses were established using clinical symptoms, serum thyroxine and TRAb, thyroid ultrasound and orbital computed tomography. Fresh 10 ml peripheral blood yielded PBMCs. These data are taken from a study of T cells in Graves' hyperthyroidism and ophthalmopathy. At the level of the study: Upon initial diagnosis and before any treatment, peripheral blood was collected.

V lost 6 bases and J lost 1; bases outside the gene matches: 2. Looked up from germline, CDR1 is SGHRS and CDR2 is YFSETQ. The CDR3 is 13 amino acids. Study results and limitations: Ophthalmopathy was predicted by the model a median of about 6.7 months ahead of onset.

The genes are TRBV5-1 and TRBJ2-3; 7 bases agree with TRBD1. The receptor comes from a woman in her fifties or sixties with Graves' ophthalmopathy. Sequencing was done on a sample of blood. The CDR3 protein is CASTGTGTDTQYF. The CDR3, as DNA: TGCGCCAGCACCGGGACAGGCACAGATACGCAGTATTTT.